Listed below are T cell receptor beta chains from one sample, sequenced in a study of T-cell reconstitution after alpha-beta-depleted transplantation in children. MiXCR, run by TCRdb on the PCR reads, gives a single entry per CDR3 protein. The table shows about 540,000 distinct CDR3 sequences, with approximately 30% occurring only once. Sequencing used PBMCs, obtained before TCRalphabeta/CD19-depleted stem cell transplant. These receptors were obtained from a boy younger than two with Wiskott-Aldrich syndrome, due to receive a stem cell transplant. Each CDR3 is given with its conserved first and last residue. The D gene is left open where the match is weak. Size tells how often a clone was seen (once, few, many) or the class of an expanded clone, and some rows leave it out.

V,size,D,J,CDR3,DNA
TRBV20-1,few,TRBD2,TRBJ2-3,CSASTSGLAGATDTQYF,TGCAGTGCTAGCACGAGCGGACTAGCGGGAGCCACAGATACGCAGTATTTT
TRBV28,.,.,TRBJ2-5,CASSFNQGRWKETQYF,TGTGCCAGCAGTTTTAACCAGGGGAGGTGGAAAGAGACCCAGTACTTC
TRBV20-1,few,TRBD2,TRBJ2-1,CSARKLAGGFNEQFF,TGCAGTGCTAGAAAACTAGCGGGAGGGTTCAATGAGCAGTTCTTC
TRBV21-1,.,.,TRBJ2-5,CASSEGTSGYQETQYF,TGTGCCAGCAGCGAAGGGACTAGCGGGTACCAAGAGACCCAGTACTTC
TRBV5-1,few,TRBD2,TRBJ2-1,CASRPTSGRVLYNEQFF,TGCGCCAGCAGGCCGACTAGCGGGAGGGTTCTGTACAATGAGCAGTTCTTC
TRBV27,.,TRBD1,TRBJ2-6,CASSPGTGAPSGANVLTF,TGTGCCAGCAGTCCCGGGACAGGGGCTCCATCTGGGGCCAACGTCCTGACTTTC
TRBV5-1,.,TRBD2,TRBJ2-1,CASSRTSGRHNQQFF,TGCGCCAGCAGCAGGACTAGCGGGAGGCACAATCAGCAGTTCTTC
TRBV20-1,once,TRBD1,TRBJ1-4,CSAGDRGGEKLFF,TGCAGTGCTGGGGACAGGGGAGGTGAAAAACTGTTTTTT
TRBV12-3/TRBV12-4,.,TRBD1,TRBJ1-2,CASSSLGTANSDTF,TGTGCCAGCAGTTCCTTGGGGACAGCCAACTCTGACACCTTC
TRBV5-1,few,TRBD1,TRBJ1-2,CASSVGDRADGYTF,TGCGCCAGCAGCGTGGGGGACAGGGCCGACGGCTACACCTTC
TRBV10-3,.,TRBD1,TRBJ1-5,CAIAGTGQIQPQHF,TGTGCCATCGCCGGGACAGGGCAGATTCAGCCCCAGCATTTT
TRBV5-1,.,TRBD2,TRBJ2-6,CASSGTSAGGANVLTF,TGCGCCAGCAGCGGAACTAGCGCAGGTGGGGCCAACGTCCTGACTTTC
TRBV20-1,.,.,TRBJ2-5,CSARDRQRETQYF,TGCAGTGCTAGAGATCGACAGAGGGAGACCCAGTACTTC
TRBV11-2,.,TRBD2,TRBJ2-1,CASSLYSVGGGEQFF,TGTGCCAGCAGCTTATACTCGGTCGGCGGGGGTGAGCAGTTCTTC
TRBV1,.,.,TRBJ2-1,CTSSQLPETSGVLCDEQFF,TGCACCAGCAGCCAACTCCCGGAGACTAGTGGGGTGCTATGTGATGAGCAGTTCTTC
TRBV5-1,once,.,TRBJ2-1,CASSLTSWGYNEQFF,TGCGCCAGCAGCTTGACTAGCTGGGGTTACAATGAGCAGTTCTTC
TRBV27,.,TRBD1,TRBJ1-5,CASRVSTGGHNQPQHF,TGTGCCAGCAGGGTTTCTACAGGGGGCCATAATCAGCCCCAGCATTTT
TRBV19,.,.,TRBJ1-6,CAHRSPLHF,TGTGCCCACCGGTCACCCCTCCACTTT
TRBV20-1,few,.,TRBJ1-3,CSAQQVPGNTIYF,TGCAGTGCCCAACAGGTCCCTGGAAACACCATATATTTT
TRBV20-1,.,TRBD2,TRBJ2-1,CSASGRAGGVGNEQFF,TGCAGTGCGAGCGGGAGGGCCGGTGGTGTGGGCAATGAGCAGTTCTTC
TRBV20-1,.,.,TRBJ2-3,CSARVGDGFTDTQYF,TGCAGTGCTAGAGTAGGGGACGGCTTCACAGATACGCAGTATTTT
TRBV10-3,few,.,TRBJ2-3,CAISGLGAIGTDTQYF,TGTGCCATCAGTGGCCTTGGGGCGATAGGCACAGATACGCAGTATTTT
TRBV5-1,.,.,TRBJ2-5,CASSLAGALGETQYF,TGCGCCAGCAGCTTGGCGGGAGCACTAGGAGAGACCCAGTACTTC
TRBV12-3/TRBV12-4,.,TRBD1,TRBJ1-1,CASSNRGEEAFF,TGTGCCAGCTCTAACAGGGGGGAGGAAGCTTTCTTT
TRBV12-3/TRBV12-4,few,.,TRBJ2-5,CASSLSERGIETQYF,TGTGCCAGCAGTTTATCAGAAAGGGGGATTGAGACCCAGTACTTC
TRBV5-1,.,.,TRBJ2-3,CASSYGNTDTQYF,TGCGCCAGCAGCTACGGGAACACAGATACGCAGTATTTT